This TCR beta chain comes out of a study of molecular identifiers for immune sequencing clone quantification. In the study overall: In replicates, the authors split RNA from roughly 18,000 or 92,000 naive CD8 cells five ways and sequenced four.

In this sample, this clonotype turned up a few times. Germline V gene data show CDR1 as LGHNA and CDR2 as YNFKEQ. Trimming left V 7 bases short and J 6 bases short, with 20 bases between. This CDR3 is 15 amino acids long. With RNA at 10%, 30% or 50%, naive CD8 libraries came from approximately 20,000 to 1,000,000 sorted cells. A CD8+CD4-CCR7+CD45RA+ gate was used to sort naive CD8 T cells. Previously described methods with listed TCR primers produced the bulk TCR libraries. TCRdb processed the PCR reads anew with MiXCR; each CDR3 protein has one entry. The sample comprises 490,000 or so distinct CDR3 sequences, 20% to 25% of which are singletons, and around 0.84% rests with the top ten.

The chain recombines TRBV4-2 with TRBJ2-3; the D gene is possibly TRBD2 (5 bases). Sequenced sample: naive CD8+ T cells from blood, with Jurkat cell RNA spiked in. Sample subset: FACS-sorted CD8+CD4-CCR7+CD45RA+ naive T cells. The sequence was obtained from a human donor in good health. Some libraries in this study had Jurkat cell RNA spiked in. CDR3 protein: CASTNHPGLWDTQYF. The CDR3 region has the DNA TGTGCCAGCACCAACCACCCGGGGTTATGGGATACGCAGTATTTT.